This T cell receptor beta chain was identified in a study of cytomegalovirus exposure and HLA in healthy donors. The primer mix had 60 Vbeta and 13 Jbeta primers. Produced via immunoSEQ multiplex PCR; TCRdb's table is partial and in-frame only. The table has approximately 130,000 clones, about 85% seen once. CDR3 length equals 15 residues. J lost 6 bases, V lost 5 bases, and 10 bases had no gene match. Per the germline V gene, CDR1 is LNHDA and CDR2 is SQIVND (reference sequence). This clonotype originated in a woman in her twenties or thirties in good health and CMV-seropositive. Material for sequencing was PBMCs. V is TRBV19 and J is TRBJ2-7, with 10 bases matching TRBD2. The CDR3 here is CASSSPLAGVFEQYF. The CDR3 DNA reads TGTGCCAGTAGTTCCCCCCTAGCGGGAGTATTCGAGCAGTACTTC.